This T cell receptor beta chain was recovered during a study of T-cell reconstitution after alpha-beta-depleted transplantation in children. The germline V gene has CDR1 MNHEY and CDR2 SVGEGT. The CDR3 has 17 amino acids. About this clonotype: As yet, its antigen is unknown. A read error may account for a junction end that differs from germline.

This sample's TCRbeta library carried unique molecular identifier barcodes. One entry per CDR3 protein results from TCRdb running MiXCR on the PCR reads. The sample includes hundreds of thousands of distinct CDR3 sequences, under 15% seen only once; the top ten take about 2.2%. General study findings and limits: Surviving recipient T cells and thymic progenitors produced the high day-60 TCRbeta diversity seen in some patients. There were reportedly several hundred expanded graft clones from which alpha-beta T cells came about two months after transplant. T cells produced anew were the main source of T-cell counts and diversity one year after transplant.

The sample was PBMCs, mostly from graft donor cells, taken 360 days after TCRalphabeta/CD19-depleted stem cell transplant. The chain recombines TRBV6-2 or TRBV6-3 with TRBJ1-5; D remains unclear. The TCR was taken from a male patient between 5 and 17 years old who had a stem cell transplant for acute myeloid leukemia, so the T cells may come from the graft donor. The CDR3: CASSHSNGQYSNQPQHF. The CDR3 DNA is TGTGCCAGCAGTCACTCAAACGGGCAGTATAGCAATCAGCCCCAGCATTTT.